Listed below are T cell receptor beta chains from one sample, sequenced in a study of T cell changes during pregnancy in multiple sclerosis. The assay was immunoSEQ multiplex PCR, and TCRdb's table has in-frame clones only and misses some. The table records under 80,000 clones, roughly nine tenths of them present only once. Specimen: peripheral blood, collected in the second trimester of pregnancy. These receptor sequences come from a female donor with multiple sclerosis, enrolled in a pregnancy study. Both conserved end residues are part of each CDR3. Fields, in order: D gene, clone size, J gene, V gene, CDR3 length, CDR3 DNA, CDR3 protein. D genes are given only for firm matches. A clone size is listed for some rows: how often the clone was seen (once, few, many), or a class if it is expanded.

D: .; size: .; J: TRBJ1-2; V: TRBV4-2; length: 15; DNA: TGTGCCAGCAGCCAAGATCCCGGACAGAAATATGGCTACACCTTC; CDR3: CASSQDPGQKYGYTF
D: TRBD1; size: .; J: TRBJ1-5; V: TRBV18; length: 14; DNA: TGTGCCAGCTCAGTACCCGGGACAGATCAGCCCCAGCATTTT; CDR3: CASSVPGTDQPQHF
D: .; size: .; J: TRBJ1-3; V: TRBV19; length: 13; DNA: TGTGCCAGTAGTCCCGTCTCTGGAAACACCATATATTTT; CDR3: CASSPVSGNTIYF
D: TRBD1; size: .; J: TRBJ1-5; V: TRBV16; length: 14; DNA: TGTGCCAGCAGTCCTCAGGGGGGCAATCAGCCCCAGCATTTT; CDR3: CASSPQGGNQPQHF
D: TRBD1; size: .; J: TRBJ2-6; V: TRBV4-2; length: 17; DNA: TGTGCCAGCAGCCAAGGGACAGGGTACTCTGGGGCCAACGTCCTGACTTTC; CDR3: CASSQGTGYSGANVLTF
D: TRBD1; size: .; J: TRBJ1-1; V: TRBV6-5; length: 16; DNA: TGTGCCAGCAGTTACGTGACAGGGGGGGGGAACACTGAAGCTTTCTTT; CDR3: CASSYVTGGGNTEAFF
D: .; size: once; J: TRBJ1-5; V: TRBV10-3; length: 14; DNA: TGTGCCATCAGTGAGTACAGAGGCAATCAGCCCCAGCATTTT; CDR3: CAISEYRGNQPQHF
D: TRBD2; size: .; J: TRBJ2-1; V: TRBV19; length: 14; DNA: TGTGCCAGTAGTATCCGGCTAGCGGGCAATGAGCAGTTCTTC; CDR3: CASSIRLAGNEQFF
D: .; size: .; J: TRBJ1-1; V: TRBV28; length: 14; DNA: TGTGCCAGCAGCTCAGGGGCGTCGAACACTGAAGCTTTCTTT; CDR3: CASSSGASNTEAFF
D: .; size: .; J: TRBJ1-4; V: TRBV2; length: 14; DNA: TGTGCCAGCAGCGGCCGGGGGGGAAGGGAAAAACTGTTTTTT; CDR3: CASSGRGGREKLFF
D: TRBD1; size: .; J: TRBJ1-3; V: TRBV18; length: 17; DNA: TGTGCCAGCTCACCAAGGCAACAGGGGGTCTCTGGAAACACCATATATTTT; CDR3: CASSPRQQGVSGNTIYF
D: TRBD1; size: .; J: TRBJ1-1; V: TRBV30; length: 14; DNA: TGTGCCTGGAGTCTAGGGCAGGGGGACACTGAAGCTTTCTTT; CDR3: CAWSLGQGDTEAFF
D: .; size: .; J: TRBJ1-1; V: TRBV7-2; length: 14; DNA: TGTGCCAGCAGCCCTGACGGAAGGAGGACTGAAGCTTTCTTT; CDR3: CASSPDGRRTEAFF
D: .; size: few; J: TRBJ1-6; V: TRBV2; length: 13; DNA: TGTGCCAGCACGAGGGACGGGGGAAACCCCCTCCACTTT; CDR3: CASTRDGGNPLHF
D: .; size: .; J: TRBJ1-5; V: TRBV5-1; length: 13; DNA: TGCGCCAGCAGCCCAGGACAGAATCAGCCCCAGCATTTT; CDR3: CASSPGQNQPQHF
D: .; size: .; J: TRBJ1-1; V: TRBV7-9; length: 16; DNA: TGTGCCAGCAGCTTAGCCCCCGGGGGGGTGAACACTGAAGCTTTCTTT; CDR3: CASSLAPGGVNTEAFF
D: TRBD1; size: .; J: TRBJ1-1; V: TRBV30; length: 15; DNA: TGTGCCTGGAGGGGGACAGGGGTTCGGAACACTGAAGCTTTCTTT; CDR3: CAWRGTGVRNTEAFF
D: TRBD2; size: .; J: TRBJ2-1; V: TRBV9; length: 15; DNA: TGTGCCGGCTCACCCGGGACTAGCGGCTACAATGAGCAGTTCTTC; CDR3: CAGSPGTSGYNEQFF
D: .; size: .; J: TRBJ2-3; V: TRBV5-1; length: 13; DNA: TGCGCCAGCAGCCCCCCCATGACAGATACGCAGTATTTT; CDR3: CASSPPMTDTQYF
D: .; size: .; J: TRBJ1-3; V: TRBV6-1; length: 15; DNA: TGTGCCAGCAGTGAAGAGACTTTCTCTGGAAACACCATATATTTT; CDR3: CASSEETFSGNTIYF
D: TRBD1; size: .; J: TRBJ1-1; V: TRBV19; length: 13; DNA: TGTGCCAGTCGGACAGGGATTGGGACTGAAGCTTTCTTT; CDR3: CASRTGIGTEAFF
D: TRBD2; size: .; J: TRBJ2-3; V: TRBV19; length: 13; DNA: TGTGCCTCCTCGACTAGCAATACAGATACGCAGTATTTT; CDR3: CASSTSNTDTQYF
D: .; size: .; J: TRBJ1-1; V: TRBV7-8; length: 13; DNA: TGTGCCAGCAGCGTTGGGCAGAACGCTGAAGCTTTCTTT; CDR3: CASSVGQNAEAFF
D: .; size: .; J: TRBJ1-1; V: TRBV7-2; length: 13; DNA: TGTGCCAGCAGCTTAGGGGCGAACACTGAAGCTTTCTTT; CDR3: CASSLGANTEAFF
D: .; size: .; J: TRBJ2-7; V: TRBV30; length: 12; DNA: TGTGCCTGGAGTCCCCGAGGCTACGAGCAGTACTTC; CDR3: CAWSPRGYEQYF
D: .; size: few; J: TRBJ1-1; V: TRBV29-1; length: 12; DNA: TGCAGCGTTAACACAGAAAACACTGAAGCTTTCTTT; CDR3: CSVNTENTEAFF
D: .; size: .; J: TRBJ1-5; V: TRBV7-9; length: 12; DNA: TGTGCCAGCCAAAGCGGGTATCAGCCCCAGCATTTT; CDR3: CASQSGYQPQHF
D: .; size: .; J: TRBJ1-2; V: TRBV28; length: 12; DNA: TGTGCCAGCAGCCCCGGGTTCTATGGCTACACCTTC; CDR3: CASSPGFYGYTF
D: .; size: once; J: TRBJ2-5; V: TRBV5-5; length: 12; DNA: TGTGCCAGCAGCCCGGGACTAGAGACCCAGTACTTC; CDR3: CASSPGLETQYF
D: TRBD1; size: .; J: TRBJ1-6; V: TRBV7-9; length: 14; DNA: TGTGCCAGCAGCGAAGGGACAGCTAATTCACCCCTCCACTTT; CDR3: CASSEGTANSPLHF
D: TRBD1; size: .; J: TRBJ1-5; V: TRBV29-1; length: 14; DNA: TGCAGCGCGGGGACAGGCAATAGCAATCAGCCCCAGCATTTT; CDR3: CSAGTGNSNQPQHF
D: .; size: .; J: TRBJ2-7; V: TRBV7-9; length: 13; DNA: TGTGCCAGCAGCTTGCCCGACGGAGGGGAGCAGTACTTC; CDR3: CASSLPDGGEQYF
D: .; size: .; J: TRBJ2-6; V: TRBV11-2; length: 15; DNA: TGTGCCAGCAGCTTAGGGGGGGTGGGGGCCAACGTCCTGACTTTC; CDR3: CASSLGGVGANVLTF
D: .; size: .; J: TRBJ1-5; V: TRBV18; length: 17; DNA: TGTGCCAGCTCACCACCCGGCGGGGGTAACGGCAATCAGCCCCAGCATTTT; CDR3: CASSPPGGGNGNQPQHF